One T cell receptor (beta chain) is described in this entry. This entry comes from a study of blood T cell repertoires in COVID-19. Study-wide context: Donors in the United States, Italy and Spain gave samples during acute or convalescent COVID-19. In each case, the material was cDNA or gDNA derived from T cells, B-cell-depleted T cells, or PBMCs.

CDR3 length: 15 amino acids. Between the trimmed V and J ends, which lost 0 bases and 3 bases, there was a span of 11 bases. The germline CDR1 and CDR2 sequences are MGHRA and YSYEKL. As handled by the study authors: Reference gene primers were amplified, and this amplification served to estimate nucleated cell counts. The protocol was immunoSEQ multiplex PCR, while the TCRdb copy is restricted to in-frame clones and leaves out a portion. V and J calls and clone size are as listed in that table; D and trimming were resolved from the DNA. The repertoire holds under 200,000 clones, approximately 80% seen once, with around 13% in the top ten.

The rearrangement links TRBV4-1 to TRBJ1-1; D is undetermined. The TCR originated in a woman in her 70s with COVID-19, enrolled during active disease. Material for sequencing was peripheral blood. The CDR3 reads CASSQEEVPDTEAFF. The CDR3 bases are TGCGCCAGCAGCCAAGAGGAGGTTCCCGACACTGAAGCTTTCTTT.